The 9 T cell receptor beta chains below all came from one sample that was sequenced in a study of cytomegalovirus exposure and HLA in healthy donors. It was with 60 Vbeta and 13 Jbeta primers that the PCR ran. Data came from immunoSEQ multiplex PCR; TCRdb stores just in-frame clones and leaves some out. Of some 180,000 clones in the sample, around 79% were seen once. What was sequenced was PBMCs. These receptors came from a woman under 40 in good health and CMV-seropositive.

CDR3 sequence reads: CASSPGPGAYGYTF. CDR3 DNA sequence: TGTGCCAGCAGCCCGGGCCCAGGGGCCTATGGCTACACCTTC. This sequence joins TRBV27 and TRBJ1-2; TRBD1 is a possible D gene (6 bases). Germline CDR1 is MNHEY and CDR2 is SMNVEV (reference sequence). V lost 6 bases, J lost 4 bases, and 15 bases lay in between. This CDR3 comprises 14 residues.

The chain links TRBV10-2 to TRBJ1-2, with 9 bases that match TRBD1. This CDR3 is 13 amino acids long. V gave up 10 bases and J gave up 5 bases; unmatched junction bases: 8. Germline-derived CDR1 and CDR2 are WSHSY and SAAADI. This chain's CDR3 is CATGTGKGYGYTF. DNA of the CDR3: TGCGCCACCGGGACAGGGAAAGGATATGGCTACACCTTC.

This clone appeared once. The genes are TRBV5-4 and TRBJ2-7; 9 bases match TRBD2. Germline values: CDR1 SGHNT, CDR2 YYREEE (reference sequence). With V trimmed by 0 bases and J by 2 bases, 3 bases remained unmatched. This CDR3 spans 15 amino acids. As DNA, the CDR3 is TGTGCCAGCAGCTTGGGACTAGCGGCACCCTACGAGCAGTACTTC. This codes for CASSLGLAAPYEQYF. Together with reference TRBV5-4 and TRBJ2-7, the CDR3 gives the full variable domain: ETGVTQSPTHLIKTRGQQVTLRCSSQSGHNTVSWYQQALGQGPQFIFQYYREEENGRGNFPPRFSGLQFPNYSSELNVNALELDDSALYLCASSLGLAAPYEQYFGPGTRLTVT.

The rearrangement links TRBV11-3 to TRBJ2-6, with 7 positions matching TRBD1. The junction had 1 base not matched to a gene; V was cut back by 3 bases and J by 2 bases. Germline CDR1 is SGHNT and CDR2 is YENEEA. The CDR3 loop spans 15 amino acids. CDR3: CASSFQGAGANVLTF. The CDR3, as DNA: TGTGCCAGCAGCTTCCAGGGGGCTGGGGCCAACGTCCTGACTTTC.

This clone occurred a few times. The chain couples TRBV27 to TRBJ2-7; D is perhaps TRBD1 (6 bases). The CDR3 contains 16 residues. Per the germline V gene, CDR1 is MNHEY and CDR2 is SMNVEV (reference sequence). V was cut by 0 bases and J by 2 bases, with 14 bases left in between. CDR3 sequence reads: CASSLSNTGTAYEQYF. Here the CDR3 DNA reads TGTGCCAGCAGTTTATCGAATACAGGGACCGCCTACGAGCAGTACTTC.

The V gene is TRBV29-1, the J gene TRBJ2-5, with 7 bases identical to TRBD2. CDR1 and CDR2 (germline): SQVTM, ANQGSEA. The CDR3 covers 13 residues. V dropped 0 bases and J dropped 5; count of bases not matched to a gene: 3. CDR3 coding DNA: TGCAGCGTTGAAGATGCGGGAGTCGAGACCCAGTACTTC. Translated, it gives CSVEDAGVETQYF.

The CDR3 region is CAISEDRGLNTIYF. The CDR3, as DNA: TGTGCCATCAGTGAGGACAGGGGCCTAAACACCATATATTTT. The V and J genes are TRBV10-3 and TRBJ1-3; 8 bases line up with TRBD1. The V gene end was trimmed by 2 bases and the J gene end by 6 bases; junction bases not matched to a gene: 3. The CDR3 totals 14 residues. CDR1 is ENHRY and CDR2 is SYGVKD in the germline V gene.

The rearrangement links TRBV21-1 to TRBJ1-6; the DNA was not used to check the table's D call, TRBD1. TRBV21-1 is a pseudogene. This CDR3 has 17 residues. CDR3: CASSKASLDRGPQPLHF. The CDR3 DNA reads TGTGCCAGCAGCAAAGCCTCCCTTGACAGGGGACCTCAACCCCTCCACTTT.

The chain couples TRBV10-3 to TRBJ1-1, with 7 bases that match TRBD1. CDR1 and CDR2 from the germline V gene are ENHRY and SYGVKD. The CDR3 covers 14 residues. With V trimmed by 6 bases and J by 1 base, 5 bases remained unmatched. The CDR3 is CAIRGQVGNTEAFF. The CDR3 DNA is TGTGCCATCAGAGGACAGGTTGGGAACACTGAAGCTTTCTTT.